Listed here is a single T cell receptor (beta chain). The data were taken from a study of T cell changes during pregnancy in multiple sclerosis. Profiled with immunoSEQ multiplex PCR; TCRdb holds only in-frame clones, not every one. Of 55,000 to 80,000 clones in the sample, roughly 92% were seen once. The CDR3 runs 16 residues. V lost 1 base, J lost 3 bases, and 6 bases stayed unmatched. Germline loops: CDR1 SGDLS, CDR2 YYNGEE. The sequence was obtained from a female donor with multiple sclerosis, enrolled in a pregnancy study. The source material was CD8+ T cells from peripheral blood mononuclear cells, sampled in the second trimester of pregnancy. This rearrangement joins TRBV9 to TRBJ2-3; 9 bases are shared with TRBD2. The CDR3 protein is CASSVSAGGSTDTQYF. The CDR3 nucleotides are TGTGCCAGCAGCGTATCCGCGGGAGGGAGTACAGATACGCAGTATTTT.